These 11 T cell receptor beta chains came from one sample sequenced in a study of T cell responses to AZD1222 COVID-19 vaccine. Here immunoSEQ multiplex PCR was the method, and the copy in TCRdb shows in-frame clones only, minus some. The sample lists over 150,000 clones; about 87% were seen once. Sequences were derived from peripheral blood, sampled on day 0 of AZD1222 vaccination. These receptors were obtained from an adult in good health.

The chain combines TRBV6-5 with TRBJ2-3; D tentatively reads TRBD1 or TRBD2 (5 bases each). Deletions cut 6 bases from V and 5 bases from J, with 12 bases between. Germline lookup yields CDR1 MNHEY and CDR2 SVGAGI. This CDR3 contains 13 residues. This chain's CDR3 is CASRQVGVDTQYF. The CDR3 nucleotides are TGTGCCAGCAGGCAAGTGGGGGTAGATACGCAGTATTTT.

The chain recombines TRBV4-1 with TRBJ1-2, with a weak D call TRBD1 (6 bases). With 0 bases removed from V and 4 bases from J, the gap between germline ends came to 9 bases. CDR3 size: 14 residues. Germline loops: CDR1 MGHRA, CDR2 YSYEKL. DNA of the CDR3: TGCGCCAGCAGCCAAGAAGACAGGTCCTATGGCTACACCTTC. Protein product: CASSQEDRSYGYTF.

The rearrangement joins TRBV3-1 (or the pseudogene TRBV3-2) to TRBJ2-4; D is uncertain. The germline CDR1 and CDR2 sequences are LGHDT and YNNKEL (reference sequence). With 3 bases removed from V and 1 base from J, the gap between germline ends came to 7 bases. This CDR3 has 14 residues. The CDR3 loop is CASSHASAKNIQYF. In DNA, the CDR3 is TGTGCCAGCAGCCATGCGTCGGCCAAAAACATTCAGTACTTC.

The V and J genes are TRBV28 and TRBJ2-5; D is ambiguous. Germline CDR1 is MDHEN and CDR2 is SYDVKM. The CDR3 contains 13 residues. V was cut by 4 bases and J by 4 bases, with 10 bases left in between. CDR3 in DNA: TGTGCCAGCAGTTCCGACCCCCCAGAGACCCAGTACTTC. Its protein is CASSSDPPETQYF.

The rearrangement uses TRBV18 and TRBJ1-5; TRBD1 is a possible D gene (5 bases). Germline-derived CDR1 and CDR2 are KGHSH and LQKENI. V was pared by 4 bases and J by 2 bases, with 15 bases between. This CDR3 contains 16 residues. CDR3 protein: CASSLRDSGGNQPQHF. The CDR3 DNA reads TGTGCCAGCTCACTCCGGGACTCAGGCGGCAATCAGCCCCAGCATTTT.

This chain connects TRBV7-2 to TRBJ2-3; 8 nucleotides match TRBD2. Germline CDR1 SGHTA, CDR2 FQGNSA. Unmatched junction bases numbered 5, after V lost 1 base and J lost 2 bases. CDR3 size: 16 residues. In DNA, the CDR3 is TGTGCCAGCAGCTTAGATGTAGCGGGACCCACAGATACGCAGTATTTT. Its protein is CASSLDVAGPTDTQYF.

The chain combines TRBV7-9 with TRBJ1-4; D is ambiguous. This CDR3 contains 17 residues. Germline CDR1 and CDR2: SEHNR and FQNEAQ (reference sequence). V lost 2 bases to trimming and J lost 5 bases, with 18 bases between them. Written as DNA, the CDR3 is TGTGCCAGCAGCTTAAAAGTACCGGCGACCGTCAATGAAAAACTGTTTTTT. Translation: CASSLKVPATVNEKLFF.

The gene calls are TRBV28 and TRBJ1-2; TRBD1 might be the D (6 bases). The germline V and J ends were trimmed by 6 bases and 14 bases, with 28 bases remaining between them. The CDR3 has 15 residues. Germline-derived CDR1 and CDR2 are MDHEN and SYDVKM. This chain's CDR3 is CASSPNRDKHLGGTF. The DNA for the CDR3 is TGTGCCAGCAGCCCCAACCGGGACAAGCATCTGGGGGGGACCTTC.

The V gene is TRBV27, the J gene TRBJ2-5; TRBD1 aligns across 8 bases. V shed 1 base, J shed 5 bases, and the junction held 3 bases outside the gene matches. CDR1 and CDR2 from the germline V gene are MNHEY and SMNVEV (reference sequence). The CDR3 runs to 14 residues. The CDR3 here is CASSLFRTGETQYF. CDR3 DNA: TGTGCCAGCAGTTTATTCAGGACAGGGGAGACCCAGTACTTC.

CDR3 nucleotides: TGCGCCAGCTCCTTATCCGGGACAGGGGGCGGCTACACCTTC. Translated: CASSLSGTGGGYTF. This sequence joins TRBV5-1 and TRBJ1-2, with 12 positions matching TRBD1. Trimming at V came to 7 bases and at J to 8 bases, leaving 9 bases not matched to a gene. The CDR3 covers 14 residues. Germline CDR1 is SGHRS and CDR2 is YFSETQ.

The J gene is TRBJ1-2, the V gene TRBV19; possible D gene TRBD1, 5 bases. The V end was cut by 9 bases, the J end by 4 bases, with 21 bases between. The CDR3 has 15 residues. Germline V gives CDR1 LNHDA, CDR2 SQIVND (reference sequence). The CDR3, as DNA: TGTGCCAGCCACAGAGACACCCTGAGGGGCTATGGCTACACCTTC. It yields the protein CASHRDTLRGYGYTF.